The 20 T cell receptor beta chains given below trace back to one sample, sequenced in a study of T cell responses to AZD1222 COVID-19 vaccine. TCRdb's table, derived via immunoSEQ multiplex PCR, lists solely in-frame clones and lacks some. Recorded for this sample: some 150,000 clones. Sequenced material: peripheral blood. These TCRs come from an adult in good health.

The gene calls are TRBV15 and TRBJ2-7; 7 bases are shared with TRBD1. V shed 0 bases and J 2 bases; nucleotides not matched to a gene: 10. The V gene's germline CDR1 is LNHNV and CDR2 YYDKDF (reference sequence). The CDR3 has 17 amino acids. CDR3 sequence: CATSRDGPTGFAYEQYF. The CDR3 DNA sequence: TGTGCCACCAGCAGAGATGGGCCGACAGGGTTCGCCTACGAGCAGTACTTC.

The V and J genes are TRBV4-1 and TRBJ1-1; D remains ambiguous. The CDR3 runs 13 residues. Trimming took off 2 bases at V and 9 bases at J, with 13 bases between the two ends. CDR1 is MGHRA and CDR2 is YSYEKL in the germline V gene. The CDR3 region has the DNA TGCGCCAGCAGCCAATTCTCCGAGGGAAAAGCTTTCTTT. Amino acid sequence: CASSQFSEGKAFF.

The CDR3 DNA is TGTGCCACTAGGCCCACGGTGGTGTCACCCCTCCACTTT. This gives the protein CATRPTVVSPLHF. V and J are TRBV28 and TRBJ1-6, with D uncertain. The germline V gene encodes CDR1 MDHEN and CDR2 SYDVKM. The CDR3 sequence is 13 residues long. V was cut by 10 bases and J by 10 bases, with 17 bases left in between.

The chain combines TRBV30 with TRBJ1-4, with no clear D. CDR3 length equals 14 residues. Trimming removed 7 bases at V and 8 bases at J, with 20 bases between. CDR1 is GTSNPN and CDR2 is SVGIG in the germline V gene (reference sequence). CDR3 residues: CASSYGLLGEKLFF. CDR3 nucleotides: TGTGCCTCCTCCTACGGGCTACTGGGGGAAAAACTGTTTTTT.

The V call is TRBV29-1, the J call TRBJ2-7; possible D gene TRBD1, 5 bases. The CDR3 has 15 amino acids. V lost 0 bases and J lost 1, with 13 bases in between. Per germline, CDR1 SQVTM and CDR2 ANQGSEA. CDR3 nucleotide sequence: TGCAGCGTTGAAGAACTTAACAAGGGGTCCTACGAGCAGTACTTC. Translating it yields CSVEELNKGSYEQYF.

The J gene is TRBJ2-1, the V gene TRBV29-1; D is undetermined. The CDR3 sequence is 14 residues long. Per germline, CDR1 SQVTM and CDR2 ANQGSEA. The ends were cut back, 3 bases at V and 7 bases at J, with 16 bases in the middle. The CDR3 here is CSVDRHGTVNEQFF. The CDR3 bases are TGCAGCGTTGACCGCCATGGCACTGTAAATGAGCAGTTCTTC.

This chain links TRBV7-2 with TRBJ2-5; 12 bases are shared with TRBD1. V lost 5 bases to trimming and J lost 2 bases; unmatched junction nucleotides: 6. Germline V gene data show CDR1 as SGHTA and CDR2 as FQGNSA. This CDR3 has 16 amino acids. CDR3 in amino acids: CASSNRDRGLQETQYF. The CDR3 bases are TGTGCCAGCAGCAACCGGGACAGGGGGCTGCAAGAGACCCAGTACTTC.

The CDR3 is CASSEAASTGRQETQYF. CDR3 coding DNA: TGTGCCAGCAGTGAAGCAGCCTCCACCGGTAGACAAGAGACCCAGTACTTC. The V call is TRBV2, the J call TRBJ2-5; D ambiguous. V lost 0 bases and J lost 2, with 16 bases in between. The germline V gene has CDR1 SNHLY and CDR2 FYNNEI. The length of the CDR3 is 17 residues.

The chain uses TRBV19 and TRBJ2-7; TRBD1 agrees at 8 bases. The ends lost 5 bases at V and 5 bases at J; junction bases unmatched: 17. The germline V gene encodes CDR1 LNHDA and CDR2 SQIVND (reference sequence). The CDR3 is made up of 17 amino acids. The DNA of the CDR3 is TGTGCCAGTAGTCTTAGGCCTCTGGGACAGGAGTCCCACGAGCAGTACTTC. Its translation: CASSLRPLGQESHEQYF.

CDR3 in amino acids: CASSLTVLAKNIQYF. As DNA, the CDR3 is TGTGCCAGCAGCTTAACTGTGCTAGCCAAAAACATTCAGTACTTC. The V gene is TRBV7-2, the J gene TRBJ2-4; D not resolved. CDR1 is SGHTA, CDR2 FQGNSA, per germline. The CDR3 extends over 15 amino acids. V lost 2 bases, J lost 0 bases, and 8 bases lay in between.

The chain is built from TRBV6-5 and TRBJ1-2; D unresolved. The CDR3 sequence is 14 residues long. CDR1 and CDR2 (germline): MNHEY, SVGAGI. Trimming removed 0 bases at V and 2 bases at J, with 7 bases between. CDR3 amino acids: CASSYSEGNYGYTF. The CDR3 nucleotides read TGTGCCAGCAGTTACTCGGAAGGGAACTATGGCTACACCTTC.

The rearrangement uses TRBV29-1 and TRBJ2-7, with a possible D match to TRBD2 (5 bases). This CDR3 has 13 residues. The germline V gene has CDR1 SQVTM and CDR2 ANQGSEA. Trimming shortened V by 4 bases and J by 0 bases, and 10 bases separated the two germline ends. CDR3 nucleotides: TGCAGCGTTGGGACGGGGAGCTCCTACGAGCAGTACTTC. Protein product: CSVGTGSSYEQYF.

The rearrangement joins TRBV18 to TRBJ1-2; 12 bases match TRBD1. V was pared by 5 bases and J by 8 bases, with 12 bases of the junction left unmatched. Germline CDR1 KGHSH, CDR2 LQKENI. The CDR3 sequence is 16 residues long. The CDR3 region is CASSTFPGQGANGYTF. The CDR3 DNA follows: TGTGCCAGCTCAACATTCCCGGGACAGGGGGCTAACGGCTACACCTTC.

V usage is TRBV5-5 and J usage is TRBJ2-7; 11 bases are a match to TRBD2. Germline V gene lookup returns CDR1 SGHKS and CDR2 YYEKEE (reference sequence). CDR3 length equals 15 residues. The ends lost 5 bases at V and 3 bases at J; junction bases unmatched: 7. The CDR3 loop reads CASRSGLAGVYEQYF. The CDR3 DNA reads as TGTGCCAGCAGGTCTGGACTAGCGGGTGTCTACGAGCAGTACTTC.

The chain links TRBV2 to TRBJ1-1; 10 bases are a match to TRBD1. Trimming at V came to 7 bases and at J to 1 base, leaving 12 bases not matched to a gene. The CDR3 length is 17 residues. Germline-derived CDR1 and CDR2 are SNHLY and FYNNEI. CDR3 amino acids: CASTFGGTGAGNTEAFF. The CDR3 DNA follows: TGTGCCAGCACCTTTGGGGGGACAGGGGCGGGGAACACTGAAGCTTTCTTT.

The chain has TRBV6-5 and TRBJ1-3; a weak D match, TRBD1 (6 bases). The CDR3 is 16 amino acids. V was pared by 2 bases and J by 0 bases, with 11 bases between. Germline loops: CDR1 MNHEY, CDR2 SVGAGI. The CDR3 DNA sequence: TGTGCCAGCAGTTACGGGACACTCTACTCTGGAAACACCATATATTTT. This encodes CASSYGTLYSGNTIYF.

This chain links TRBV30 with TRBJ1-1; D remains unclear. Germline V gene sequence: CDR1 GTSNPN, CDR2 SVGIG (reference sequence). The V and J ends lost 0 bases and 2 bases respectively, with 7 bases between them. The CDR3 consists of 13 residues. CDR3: CAWSVQINTEAFF. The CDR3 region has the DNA TGTGCCTGGAGTGTACAGATAAACACTGAAGCTTTCTTT.

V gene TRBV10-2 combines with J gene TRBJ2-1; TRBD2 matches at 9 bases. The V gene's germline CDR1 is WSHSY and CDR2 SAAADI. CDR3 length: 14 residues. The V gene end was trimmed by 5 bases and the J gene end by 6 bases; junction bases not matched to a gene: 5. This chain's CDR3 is CASSPLAGLNEQFF. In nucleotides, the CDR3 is TGCGCCAGCAGTCCCCTAGCGGGGCTCAATGAGCAGTTCTTC.

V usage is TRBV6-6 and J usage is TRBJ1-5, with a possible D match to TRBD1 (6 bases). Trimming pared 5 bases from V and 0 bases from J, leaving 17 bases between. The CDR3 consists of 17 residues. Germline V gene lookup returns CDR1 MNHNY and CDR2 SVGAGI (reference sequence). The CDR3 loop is CASSRAGTSYSNQPQHF. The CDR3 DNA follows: TGTGCCAGCAGTCGCGCCGGGACAAGTTATAGCAATCAGCCCCAGCATTTT.

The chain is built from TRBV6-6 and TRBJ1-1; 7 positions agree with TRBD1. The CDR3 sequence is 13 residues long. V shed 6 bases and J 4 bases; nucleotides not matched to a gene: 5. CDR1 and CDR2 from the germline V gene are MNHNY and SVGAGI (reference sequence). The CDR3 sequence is CASSYHRGTEAFF. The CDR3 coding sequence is TGTGCCAGCAGCTATCACAGGGGCACTGAAGCTTTCTTT.